These T cell receptor beta chains were read from a single sample in a study of T-cell reconstitution after alpha-beta-depleted transplantation in children. In TCRdb, the PCR reads were re-called with MiXCR into one record per CDR3 protein. The sample holds about 360,000 distinct CDR3 sequences, 13% seen once. This sample comprised PBMCs, obtained from the stem cell graft. The source is a human donor who donated a stem cell graft to a child with Fanconi anemia. Both conserved end residues are trimmed from each CDR3. The order of the fields is V gene, J gene, clone size, D gene, CDR3 protein. A D gene is named only where the DNA matches it firmly. Rows give clone size only sometimes, using once, few, many, or a class for an expanded clone.

>TRBV29-1|TRBJ2-1|few|TRBD1
SARGQGADEQF
>TRBV20-1|TRBJ2-3|few|-
SAGGSHLGDTQY
>TRBV15|TRBJ2-3|-|-
ATSRDKPDGTQY
>TRBV30|TRBJ2-5|few|-
AWSAVQETQY
>TRBV4-3|TRBJ1-3|few|-
ASSWESSSGNTIY
>TRBV10-3|TRBJ2-3|-|-
ATQLAPSTDTQY
>TRBV20-1|TRBJ1-1|few|TRBD1
SARGPGQMNTEAF
>TRBV7-2|TRBJ2-7|few|TRBD1
ASSFRQGYEQY
>TRBV6-1|TRBJ2-2|-|-
ASSPSDSYTGELF
>TRBV5-1|TRBJ2-3|-|TRBD1
ASRSPGQGTDTQY
>TRBV5-1|TRBJ2-1|many|-
ASSLPSLGSYNEQF
>TRBV14|TRBJ2-7|many|TRBD1
ASSYSGTVLEQY
>TRBV13|TRBJ1-1|-|-
ASKGRTISNTEAF
>TRBV6-1|TRBJ2-2|-|TRBD1
ASSFTGTGSNTGELF
>TRBV5-1|TRBJ1-1|few|-
ASSLGRSGNNEAF
>TRBV24-1|TRBJ1-5|-|-
ATLPFHHRFQPQH
>TRBV12-3/TRBV12-4|TRBJ1-2|many|-
ASSFLGGYGYT
>TRBV29-1|TRBJ2-5|-|-
SAESGEETQY
>TRBV6-2/TRBV6-3|TRBJ2-1|few|-
ATQGGYNEQF
>TRBV7-9|TRBJ2-3|many|-
ASSLAVSSTDTQY
>TRBV3-1|TRBJ2-1|few|-
ASSHRRSFYNEQF
>TRBV5-5|TRBJ1-1|many|TRBD1
ASSLYGTGDTEAF
>TRBV10-1|TRBJ2-1|few|-
ASSEGGGAEQF
>TRBV7-9|TRBJ1-5|few|-
ASSSLRGGEPQH
>TRBV2|TRBJ2-3|-|-
ASTNPSTDTQY
>TRBV2|TRBJ2-5|many|TRBD2
ATQMGLAGKETQY
>TRBV7-2|TRBJ1-3|-|-
ASSEQAGNTIY
>TRBV28|TRBJ1-4|many|TRBD1
ASSDHRGGNEKLF
>TRBV7-3|TRBJ2-3|few|TRBD2
ASSPQIAGSDTQY